Listed here are 8 T cell receptor beta chains from one sample, sequenced in a study of CDR3 diversity in severe acne. From the PCR reads, TCRdb called clonotypes with MiXCR, one entry per CDR3 protein. The sample holds roughly 79,000 distinct CDR3 sequences, approximately 49% seen once. Sequenced sample: blood. Source of these receptors: a male donor with severe acne vulgaris.

This clonotype came up a few times. V gene TRBV20-1 combines with J gene TRBJ2-7; 9 positions match TRBD2. Germline values: CDR1 DFQATT, CDR2 SNEGSKA (reference sequence). The CDR3 has 14 amino acids. The V segment lost 5 bases and the J segment 2 bases; nucleotides outside the gene matches: 7. The CDR3 region has the DNA TGCAGTGCTCTCGGCGGGAGGGCCCCCTACGAGCAGTACTTC. Its protein product is CSALGGRAPYEQYF.

At least ten counts were recorded for this clonotype. The chain combines TRBV29-1 with TRBJ2-2; D tentatively fits TRBD1 or TRBD2 (6 bases each). The CDR3 length is 16 residues. The ends were cut back, 5 bases at V and 0 bases at J, with 16 bases in the middle. Germline V CDR1 and CDR2: SQVTM, ANQGSEA. CDR3 nucleotides: TGCAGCGTTATTCGTCACAGGGACTCGAACACCGGGGAGCTGTTTTTT. Translation: CSVIRHRDSNTGELFF.

V is TRBV30 and J is TRBJ1-2; no clear D gene. The V end lost 1 base, the J end lost 2 bases, and 8 bases lay between the germline ends. The CDR3 loop spans 13 amino acids. Germline V gene lookup returns CDR1 GTSNPN and CDR2 SVGIG (reference sequence). Here the CDR3 reads CAWSATGNYGYTF. The CDR3 DNA sequence: TGTGCCTGGAGTGCCACGGGGAACTATGGCTACACCTTC. The variable domain in full, completed from reference TRBV30 and TRBJ1-2, reads SQTIHQWPATLVQPVGSPLSLECTVEGTSNPNLYWYRQAAGRGLQLLFYSVGIGQISSEVPQNLSASRPQDRQFILSSKKLLLSDSGFYLCAWSATGNYGYTFGSGTRLTVV.

This clonotype appeared many times. The V call is TRBV7-3, the J call TRBJ2-1; no firm D call. V lost 2 bases and J 7 bases, leaving 9 bases between the germline ends. This CDR3 comprises 13 residues. Germline V gene lookup returns CDR1 SGHTA and CDR2 FQGTGA. The DNA of the CDR3 is TGTGCCAGCAGCTTAGTGAGAGGAAATGAGCAGTTCTTC. It encodes CASSLVRGNEQFF.

The gene calls are TRBV7-9 and TRBJ2-7; TRBD2 aligns across 9 bases. CDR1 and CDR2 from the germline V gene are SEHNR and FQNEAQ (reference sequence). There are 16 residues in the CDR3. J was trimmed by 2 bases and V by 5 bases; bases with no gene match: 10. The CDR3 spells CASSPIAGEVPYEQYF. The CDR3 nucleotides are TGTGCCAGCAGCCCGATAGCGGGAGAGGTCCCCTACGAGCAGTACTTC.

The chain employs TRBV4-1 and TRBJ2-7; no clear D. The CDR3 runs 14 residues. Trimming cost V 1 base and J 0 bases, with 7 bases left between them. Germline lookup yields CDR1 MGHRA and CDR2 YSYEKL. The CDR3 loop reads CASSQVGSSYEQYF. CDR3 DNA: TGCGCCAGCAGCCAAGTGGGCAGCTCCTACGAGCAGTACTTC.

Regarding this clonotype: Relative to the germline gene, one junction end is altered; a read error may explain this. The rearrangement joins TRBV20-1 to TRBJ2-2; 13 nucleotides match TRBD2. This CDR3 contains 14 residues. From germline, CDR1 is DFQATT and CDR2 SNEGSKA (reference sequence). CDR3 sequence reads: CSARLAGGSGGLFF. CDR3 bases: TGCAGTGCCCGACTAGCGGGAGGTTCTGGGGGGCTGTTTTTT.

This clonotype was seen at least ten times. This chain joins TRBV10-3 and TRBJ2-5, with TRBD2 matching over 11 bases. The CDR3 has 16 residues. CDR1 is ENHRY and CDR2 is SYGVKD in the germline V gene. V lost 2 bases to trimming and J lost 0 bases; unmatched junction nucleotides: 2. CDR3 coding DNA: TGTGCCATCAGTGAGGGACTAGCGGGCTACCAAGAGACCCAGTACTTC. Protein product: CAISEGLAGYQETQYF.